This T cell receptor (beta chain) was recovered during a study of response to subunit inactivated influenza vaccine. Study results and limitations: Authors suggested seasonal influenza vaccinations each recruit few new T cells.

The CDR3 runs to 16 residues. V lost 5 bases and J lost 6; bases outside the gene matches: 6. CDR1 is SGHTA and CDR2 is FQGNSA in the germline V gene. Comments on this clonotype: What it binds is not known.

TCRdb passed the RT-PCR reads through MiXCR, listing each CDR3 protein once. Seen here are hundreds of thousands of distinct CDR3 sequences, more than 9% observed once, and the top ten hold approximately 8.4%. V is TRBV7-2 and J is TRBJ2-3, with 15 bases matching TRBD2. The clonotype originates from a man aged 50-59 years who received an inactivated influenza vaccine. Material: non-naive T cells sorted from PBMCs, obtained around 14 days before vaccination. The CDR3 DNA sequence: TGTGCCAGCAGCCGAGTTGGGACTAGCGGGAGGGATACGCAGTATTTT. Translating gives CASSRVGTSGRDTQYF.